This TCR beta chain was captured in a study of shared clonotypes between healthy human individuals. In the study overall: Per donor, three plates held CD4 naive cells, three held CD4 memory, two held CD8 naive and one held CD8 memory.

Sorted-subset replicate PCRs used 150 to 250 ng of genomic DNA. This amount corresponded to tens of thousands of T cell genomes. Original data processing: Junction-only immunoSEQ data arrived without quality scores, meaning filtering differed. TCRdb keeps only in-frame clones here, not all; method: immunoSEQ multiplex PCR. The V and J calls and clone size come from that table; D and trimming were worked out from the DNA. The profile shows millions of clones, approximately 95% of them singletons. Negatively enriched CD4+ T cells were divided by CD45RA into naive and memory. The germline V gene encodes CDR1 MNHEY and CDR2 SMNVEV (reference sequence). V gave up 2 bases and J gave up 8 bases; unmatched junction bases: 6. There are 16 residues in the CDR3.

The source is a man younger than 30 in good health. Some clones in this sample may be carry-over from other donors' samples. The rearrangement uses TRBV27 and TRBJ1-6, with TRBD1 matching over 10 bases. Sequenced sample: naive CD4+ T cells from PBMCs. Subset here: CD45RA+ positively selected. CDR3 sequence reads: CASSLVDRGTDSPLHF. The CDR3 DNA reads TGTGCCAGCAGTTTAGTGGACAGGGGGACTGATTCACCCCTCCACTTT.